The rows below give T cell receptor beta chains drawn from one sample of a study of identical twins. TCRdb itself ran the 5' RACE reads through MiXCR, one entry per CDR3 protein. Of about 530,000 distinct CDR3 sequences listed, approximately 20% are singletons. Separately, the same data were catalogued under a study of yellow fever vaccine responses in identical twins.

Sequencing was done on a sample of CD4+ T cells sorted from blood. These TCRs come from a woman aged 18 to 35 in good health. CDR3s include the opening cysteine and the closing phenylalanine or tryptophan. A D gene is named only where the DNA matches it firmly. Where a row states a size, it is once, few, many or the class of an expanded clone; other rows omit it.

j_gene	abundance	v_gene	d_gene	CDR3nt	CDR3aa
TRBJ2-1	many	TRBV29-1	NA	TGCAGCGTTGTTGGCAGCTACAATGAGCAGTTCTTC	CSVVGSYNEQFF
TRBJ2-7	NA	TRBV7-3	TRBD2	TGTGCCAGCAGCTTAGGGTGGGGGGGAGGTTACGAGCAGTACTTC	CASSLGWGGGYEQYF
TRBJ1-2	many	TRBV12-3/TRBV12-4	TRBD1	TGTGCCAGCAGCCTGGGACAGACCTATGGCTACACCTTC	CASSLGQTYGYTF
TRBJ2-3	NA	TRBV12-3/TRBV12-4	NA	TGTGCCAGCAGTTTAGGACCAGGGGCAGATACGCAGTATTTT	CASSLGPGADTQYF
TRBJ2-3	NA	TRBV10-2	TRBD2	TGCGCCAGCAGATCACCCCTCAGCGGGGAGAGCACAGATACGCAGTATTTT	CASRSPLSGESTDTQYF
TRBJ2-7	NA	TRBV4-1	NA	TGCGCCAGCAGCCGTAGAGGCGAGCAGTACTTC	CASSRRGEQYF
TRBJ2-7	NA	TRBV28	NA	TGTGCCAGCAGTTCGGGGGGGACAGGCTACGAGCAGTACTTC	CASSSGGTGYEQYF
TRBJ2-5	NA	TRBV6-1	TRBD2	TGTGCCAGCAGCTGGCGGGGGGAAGAGACCCAGTACTTC	CASSWRGEETQYF
TRBJ1-4	NA	TRBV3-1	NA	TGTGCCAGCAGCCAAGAAGTTCCGGGAATAAATGAAAAACTGTTTTTT	CASSQEVPGINEKLFF
TRBJ2-2	NA	TRBV12-3/TRBV12-4	NA	TGTGCCAGCAGAACCGACATGGGGTTGGCCGGGGAGCTGTTTTTT	CASRTDMGLAGELFF
TRBJ2-5	few	TRBV3-1	NA	TGTGCCAGCAGCCAAGATGGGACATTTCAAGAGACCCAGTACTTC	CASSQDGTFQETQYF
TRBJ1-1	few	TRBV7-9	NA	TGTGCCAGCAGCTTAAGTCAGTTGAGTGAAGCTTTCTTT	CASSLSQLSEAFF
TRBJ2-1	few	TRBV7-6	NA	TGTGCCAGCAGCTCTTCCCCGGGTCCTACTTCCTACAATGAGCAGTTCTTC	CASSSSPGPTSYNEQFF
TRBJ2-1	NA	TRBV12-3/TRBV12-4	NA	TGTGCCAGCAGTCCCCCAACGGGGGCCCAGTGGTACAATGAGCAGTTCTTC	CASSPPTGAQWYNEQFF
TRBJ1-6	few	TRBV7-9	NA	TGTGCCAGCAGCTTCCCTGTAATGGATTCACCCCTCCACTTT	CASSFPVMDSPLHF
TRBJ2-1	NA	TRBV12-3/TRBV12-4	TRBD2	TGTGCCAGCAGTTTAACGCTGACTAGCGGGGGGAACAATGAGCAGTTCTTC	CASSLTLTSGGNNEQFF
TRBJ2-2	NA	TRBV20-1	NA	TGCAGTGCCGAGCGCAGGGGAGGTTTGAACACCGGGGAGCTGTTTTTT	CSAERRGGLNTGELFF
TRBJ2-5	few	TRBV20-1	NA	TGCAGTGCTAGTGGCGAAGGGGAGACCCAGTACTTC	CSASGEGETQYF
TRBJ2-1	NA	TRBV5-1	NA	TGCGCCAGCAGTATGAAGGCCGACTATAGGTTGGACAATGAGCAGTTCTTC	CASSMKADYRLDNEQFF
TRBJ2-1	NA	TRBV7-9	NA	TGTGCCAGCAGCCCGGGGAGGGGGGCCGTGGTCAATGAGCAGTTCTTC	CASSPGRGAVVNEQFF
TRBJ2-5	few	TRBV20-1	NA	TGCAGTGCTAGAGGGCCGGGCGTCGGGAAGACCCAGTACTTC	CSARGPGVGKTQYF
TRBJ2-3	NA	TRBV24-1	TRBD2	TGTGCCACCAGTGATTTGACTAGCGGGGCTAGCACAGATACGCAGTATTTT	CATSDLTSGASTDTQYF
TRBJ1-6	many	TRBV20-1	NA	TGCAGTGCTACCCGGGACGGAGTATTGGCCCTCCACTTT	CSATRDGVLALHF
TRBJ2-3	few	TRBV4-1	TRBD2	TGCGCCAGCAGCCACCGGACTAGCGGGAGGGCTAGCACAGATACGCAGTATTTT	CASSHRTSGRASTDTQYF
TRBJ2-1	NA	TRBV12-3/TRBV12-4	NA	TGTGCCAGCCTCAATATGGGGCGGCGTGAGCAGTTCTTC	CASLNMGRREQFF
TRBJ2-5	NA	TRBV20-1	NA	TGCAGTGCTAGAAGACCACAGGGGGGGCAAGAGACCCAGTACTTC	CSARRPQGGQETQYF
TRBJ2-2	NA	TRBV4-1	NA	TGCGCCAGCAGCCAAGCATTGACAGGAATCAAGAACGGGGAGCTGTTTTTT	CASSQALTGIKNGELFF
TRBJ1-4	NA	TRBV10-3	TRBD1	TGTGCCATCAGACCGGGACAGAGTAATGAAAAACTGTTTTTT	CAIRPGQSNEKLFF
TRBJ1-3	few	TRBV2	TRBD1	TGTGCCAGCAGTGTTCGGACAGGGAGGGGAAACACCATATATTTT	CASSVRTGRGNTIYF
TRBJ2-7	NA	TRBV4-1	NA	TGCGCCAGCAGCCAACCCCGAGGGGACTCCTACGAGCAGTACTTC	CASSQPRGDSYEQYF
TRBJ2-1	few	TRBV29-1	TRBD1	TGCAGCGTTGTCAGTCGGGGGGACAGGGCTGGGAATGAGCAGTTCTTC	CSVVSRGDRAGNEQFF
TRBJ2-7	few	TRBV10-3	NA	TGTGCCATCAGTGAGTACGGTAGCTCCTACGAGCAGTACTTC	CAISEYGSSYEQYF
TRBJ2-7	few	TRBV27	TRBD1	TGTGCCAGCAGTTCGACCGGGACAGGGAGATACGAGCAGTACTTC	CASSSTGTGRYEQYF
TRBJ1-6	NA	TRBV5-4	NA	TGTGCCAGCAGCCCGGGGGGATATTCACCCCTCCACTTT	CASSPGGYSPLHF
TRBJ2-7	many	TRBV12-3/TRBV12-4	TRBD1	TGTGCCAGCAGCCCGGGACAGATCTCCTACGAGCAGTACTTC	CASSPGQISYEQYF
TRBJ2-3	NA	TRBV2	NA	TGTGCCAGCAGTGGAGGTTGGACTACCTACACAGATACGCAGTATTTT	CASSGGWTTYTDTQYF
TRBJ2-1	many	TRBV19	NA	TGTGCCAGTAGTCGGGTCGGGACAAGTAACAATGAGCAGTTCTTC	CASSRVGTSNNEQFF
TRBJ1-3	few	TRBV7-9	NA	TGTGCCAGCAGCTTAGCTGCTGGAAACACCATATATTTT	CASSLAAGNTIYF
TRBJ2-2	few	TRBV10-1	TRBD1	TGCGCCAGCAGTGGGGACAGGGGGCCTGTAAGGGAGCTGTTTTTT	CASSGDRGPVRELFF
TRBJ2-2	NA	TRBV12-3/TRBV12-4	NA	TGTGCCAGCAGTTTAATATCTATCAACACCGGGGAGCTGTTTTTT	CASSLISINTGELFF
TRBJ2-3	NA	TRBV7-6	NA	TGTGCCAGCAGCTTCTTGGAGGGGGTGGCAGATACGCAGTATTTT	CASSFLEGVADTQYF
TRBJ2-3	few	TRBV10-3	TRBD2	TGTGCCACACGAGCAACTAGCGGGATTGGGACAGATACGCAGTATTTT	CATRATSGIGTDTQYF
TRBJ2-2	few	TRBV12-3/TRBV12-4	TRBD2	TGTGCCAGCAGTGCCACTGTTAGCGGGAGGCCTGGCGGGGAGCTGTTTTTT	CASSATVSGRPGGELFF
TRBJ2-3	NA	TRBV5-5	NA	TGTGCCAGCAGCTTGGGGTTTGGGGCCACAGATACGCAGTATTTT	CASSLGFGATDTQYF
TRBJ2-6	few	TRBV12-3/TRBV12-4	NA	TGTGCCAGCTCCCCAGCTGGGGCCAACGTCCTGACTTTC	CASSPAGANVLTF
TRBJ1-5	NA	TRBV6-5	NA	TGTGCCAGCAGTTACAGCCGCACGGCTCAGCCCCAGCATTTT	CASSYSRTAQPQHF
TRBJ2-1	NA	TRBV20-1	TRBD2	TGCAGTGCTAGAGACCCCGCGTCGACTAGCAGGAACAAGGATTACAATGAGCAGTTCTTC	CSARDPASTSRNKDYNEQFF
TRBJ2-7	many	TRBV12-3/TRBV12-4	TRBD2	TGTGCCAGCAGTCTCCGGAAGGCGGGAGGGATCTACGAGCAGTACTTC	CASSLRKAGGIYEQYF